This T cell receptor beta chain was captured in a study of T-cell memory formation after mild COVID-19. Using its own MiXCR run on the 5' RACE reads, TCRdb lists one record per CDR3 protein. The sample consists of about 120,000 distinct CDR3 sequences, 20% to 25% of them appearing once. As for this clonotype: Its antigen is unidentified.

Study-wide findings and caveats: Day 15 to 85 contracting clones showed balanced CD4/CD8; day 15 to 37 expanders favored CD4+.

V gave up 4 bases and J gave up 8 bases, with 15 bases separating them. CDR1 and CDR2 (germline): SGHAT, FQNNGV. CDR3 length: 14 residues. The sequenced sample consisted of PBMCs or a T cell subset sorted from them (not recorded which). The sequence was obtained from a man aged 18 to 30 who had mild COVID-19 (a few samples of this study predate the infection). Cell type and time point are not known. The chain uses TRBV11-2 and TRBJ2-1; D remains unclear. The CDR3 DNA follows: TGTGCCAGCAGCTCAACCCCCAGGAAGGATGAGCAGTTCTTC. It codes for CASSSTPRKDEQFF.